The text below deals with one T cell receptor (beta chain). The antigen is unknown. The sample is drawn from a study of T-cell memory formation after mild COVID-19. In the study overall: TCR clusters were mostly donor specific.

Study results and limitations: Mainly in CM and EM were contracting CD4+ clones; CD8+ were in EMRA. SARS-CoV-2 specificity of second-wave clones peaking day 37 was unconfirmed. Detection of some responders pre-infection suggested pre-existing cross-reactive memory T cells participated.

Each CDR3 protein is one row after TCRdb ran MiXCR on the 5' RACE reads. The table lists hundreds of thousands of distinct CDR3 sequences, around a sixth of them singletons. Trimming pared 2 bases from V and 5 bases from J, leaving 18 bases between. The CDR3 consists of 17 residues. Sequencing input: PBMCs or a T cell subset sorted from them (not recorded which). The receptor was derived from a man aged 18 to 30 who had mild COVID-19 (a few samples of this study predate the infection). Cell type and time point are not known. This chain uses TRBV12-3 or TRBV12-4 with TRBJ2-2; D tentatively fits TRBD1 or TRBD2 (5 bases each). CDR3 DNA sequence: TGTGCCAGCAGTTTATCTGGGGCAGGGAGTTGGACCGGGGAGCTGTTTTTT. It codes for CASSLSGAGSWTGELFF.